The 20 T cell receptor beta chains presented below share a single source sample, sequenced in a study of T cell responses to AZD1222 COVID-19 vaccine. Some clones are missing from TCRdb's copy, which holds only in-frame ones; the method was immunoSEQ multiplex PCR. Among tens of thousands of clones, 90% to 95% were seen once, and the ten largest hold less than 5.5%. Sequencing used peripheral blood, obtained on day 0 of MenACWY control vaccination. The receptor source for this set is an adult in good health.

The V call is TRBV6-4, the J call TRBJ2-1; TRBD1 agrees at 7 bases. This CDR3 has 14 amino acids. With 8 bases clipped from V and 7 bases from J, the junction kept 11 bases outside the gene matches. Germline V CDR1 and CDR2: MRHNA, SNTAGT. CDR3 DNA: TGTGCCAGCGGCAGGACAGGAGAGGGGAATGAGCAGTTCTTC. It translates to CASGRTGEGNEQFF.

The chain carries TRBV28 and TRBJ2-3, with 7 bases identical to TRBD1. Looked up from germline, CDR1 is MDHEN and CDR2 is SYDVKM. There are 13 residues in the CDR3. V was pared by 7 bases and J by 4 bases, with 5 bases of the junction left unmatched. The chain's CDR3 is CASNLQGADTQYF. The CDR3 DNA reads as TGTGCCAGCAACCTCCAGGGGGCAGATACGCAGTATTTT.

The gene calls are TRBV5-1 and TRBJ2-1, with TRBD2 matching over 10 bases. Germline V gene sequence: CDR1 SGHRS, CDR2 YFSETQ. This CDR3 spans 15 amino acids. The V segment lost 2 bases and the J segment 4 bases; nucleotides outside the gene matches: 3. CDR3 in amino acids: CASSFTSGDYNEQFF. The DNA for the CDR3 is TGCGCCAGCAGCTTCACTAGCGGGGATTACAATGAGCAGTTCTTC.

CDR3 DNA sequence: TGTGCCAGCAATAGACAAGGGACAGGAAGTGAAAAACTGTTTTTT. This encodes CASNRQGTGSEKLFF. The genes are TRBV2 and TRBJ1-4, with 8 bases aligning to TRBD1. Unmatched junction bases numbered 11, after V lost 7 bases and J lost 7 bases. Germline-derived CDR1 and CDR2 are SNHLY and FYNNEI. The CDR3 spans 15 residues.

The chain employs TRBV29-1 and TRBJ2-3; TRBD1 might be the D (5 bases). This CDR3 is built from 11 residues. With 6 bases removed from V and 14 bases from J, the gap between germline ends came to 18 bases. Germline loops: CDR1 SQVTM, CDR2 ANQGSEA. CDR3 in DNA: TGCAGCGTGAATCAAGGGGATTATCTGTATTTT. It codes for CSVNQGDYLYF.

The rearrangement links TRBV5-4 to TRBJ2-1, with D maybe TRBD2 (5 bases). V was trimmed by 4 bases and J by 0 bases, leaving 8 bases between them. The germline V gene encodes CDR1 SGHNT and CDR2 YYREEE (reference sequence). This CDR3 contains 14 residues. The CDR3 spells CASSTRGSYNEQFF. The CDR3 DNA follows: TGTGCCAGCAGCACCCGGGGCTCCTACAATGAGCAGTTCTTC.

CDR3 loop: CASSRQGYGYTF. For the CDR3, the DNA is TGTGCCAGTAGTAGACAGGGTTATGGCTACACCTTC. The genes are TRBV19 and TRBJ1-2, with 7 nucleotides matching TRBD1. Germline V CDR1 and CDR2: LNHDA, SQIVND (reference sequence). V shed 4 bases and J 5 bases; nucleotides not matched to a gene: 1. The CDR3 is 12 residues long.

The chain links TRBV19 to TRBJ2-1, with 7 bases aligning to TRBD1. This CDR3 region has 14 residues. After removal of 8 bases from V and 1 base from J, the junction contained 5 bases not matched to a gene. Per the germline V gene, CDR1 is LNHDA and CDR2 is SQIVND (reference sequence). The CDR3 region is CASAPTGSYNEQFF. In DNA form, the CDR3 reads TGTGCCAGTGCCCCGACAGGGTCCTACAATGAGCAGTTCTTC.

This clone was detected a few times. The rearrangement joins TRBV10-2 to TRBJ2-7, with 7 nucleotides matching TRBD1. The germline gives CDR1 WSHSY, CDR2 SAAADI. Losses at the gene ends were 5 bases for V and 3 bases for J; bases not matched to a gene: 4. The CDR3 is 13 amino acids. The CDR3 DNA follows: TGCGCCAGCAGTTCCGACAGGGACTACGAGCAGTACTTC. This encodes CASSSDRDYEQYF.

The chain couples TRBV9 to TRBJ1-3; perhaps TRBD1 as D (6 bases). V lost 4 bases and J 2 bases, leaving 16 bases between the germline ends. CDR3 size: 16 residues. Germline V gene data show CDR1 as SGDLS and CDR2 as YYNGEE. The CDR3 nucleotides are TGTGCCAGCAGCCTAGGAGGGGGAGGAACTGGAAACACCATATATTTT. Translating gives CASSLGGGGTGNTIYF.

The CDR3 region is CASSVTSAGDEQFF. The CDR3 nucleotides read TGTGCCAGCAGCGTGACTAGCGCGGGCGATGAGCAGTTCTTC. This chain uses TRBV9 with TRBJ2-1; TRBD2 agrees at 8 bases. Trimming at V came to 2 bases and at J to 8 bases, leaving 6 bases not matched to a gene. Germline-derived CDR1 and CDR2 are SGDLS and YYNGEE. The CDR3 sequence is 14 residues long.

This clone was counted a single time. The chain couples TRBV7-3 to TRBJ2-3; 10 positions match TRBD2. There are 15 residues in the CDR3. J was trimmed by 2 bases and V by 4 bases; bases with no gene match: 3. CDR1 is SGHTA and CDR2 is FQGTGA in the germline V gene. CDR3 region: CASSYTSGITDTQYF. CDR3 sequence (DNA): TGTGCCAGCAGCTATACTAGCGGGATCACAGATACGCAGTATTTT.

The V gene is TRBV29-1, the J gene TRBJ2-6; D is unresolved. Trimming stripped 6 bases from V and 2 bases from J, with 17 bases between. Germline CDR1 reads SQVTM; CDR2 reads ANQGSEA. The CDR3 is 16 amino acids. CDR3 sequence: CSVRSLTAPGANVLTF. CDR3 nucleotides: TGCAGCGTCCGATCCTTGACGGCCCCTGGGGCCAACGTCCTGACTTTC. Based on the CDR3 plus reference TRBV29-1 and TRBJ2-6, the full variable domain is SAVISQKPSRDICQRGTSLTIQCQVDSQVTMMFWYRQQPGQSLTLIATANQGSEATYESGFVIDKFPISRPNLTFSTLTVSNMSPEDSSIYLCSVRSLTAPGANVLTFGAGSRLTVL.

This clone has more than one count but fewer than ten. The V and J genes are TRBV7-2 and TRBJ2-7, with D uncertain. Germline loops: CDR1 SGHTA, CDR2 FQGNSA. There are 14 residues in the CDR3. V lost 4 bases, J lost 0 bases, and 10 bases lay in between. The CDR3 loop reads CASSSYRGSYEQYF. The CDR3 DNA is TGTGCCAGCAGCTCCTATCGAGGCTCCTACGAGCAGTACTTC.

The chain carries TRBV4-1 and TRBJ1-1, with D perhaps TRBD1 (5 bases). Trimming removed 8 bases at V and 4 bases at J, with 8 bases between. The germline V gene has CDR1 MGHRA and CDR2 YSYEKL. The CDR3 has 11 residues. CDR3 DNA: TGCGCCAGCCGTAGGGGCACTGAAGCTTTCTTT. Translating it yields CASRRGTEAFF.

The V call is TRBV28, the J call TRBJ2-2, with 10 bases matching TRBD2. With V trimmed by 5 bases and J by 6 bases, 12 bases remained unmatched. The CDR3 spans 17 residues. The germline V gene has CDR1 MDHEN and CDR2 SYDVKM. CDR3 bases: TGTGCCAGCAGTCCCCGAGGGACTAGCGATCCTTCCGGGGAGCTGTTTTTT. It translates to CASSPRGTSDPSGELFF.

In this sample, this clone turned up once. The genes are TRBV27 and TRBJ2-1, with 8 bases fitting TRBD2. The CDR3 totals 15 residues. The V gene end was trimmed by 2 bases and the J gene end by 9 bases; junction bases not matched to a gene: 9. The germline gives CDR1 MNHEY, CDR2 SMNVEV (reference sequence). CDR3 nucleotide sequence: TGTGCCAGCAGTTTAAGACCGGGACTAGTAGTTGAGCAGTTCTTC. It yields the protein CASSLRPGLVVEQFF.

The rearrangement joins TRBV14 to TRBJ2-2; D not certain. Germline V gene data show CDR1 as SGHDN and CDR2 as FVKESK. The V end lost 2 bases, the J end lost 5 bases, and 12 bases lay between the germline ends. CDR3 length equals 15 residues. The chain's CDR3 is CASSQKLERTGELFF. CDR3 sequence (DNA): TGTGCCAGCAGCCAAAAACTGGAGCGTACCGGGGAGCTGTTTTTT.

The genes are TRBV12-3 or TRBV12-4 and TRBJ2-2; the D gene is possibly TRBD1 (6 bases). The CDR3 sequence is 13 residues long. V was clipped by 7 bases and J by 7 bases, with 13 bases between them. In DNA form, the CDR3 reads TGTGCCAGCACCGTTGCCAGGGGCGGGGAGCTGTTTTTT. Protein sequence: CASTVARGGELFF.

This chain links TRBV6-5 with TRBJ2-2; D is uncertain. This CDR3 region has 14 residues. CDR1 and CDR2 from the germline V gene are MNHEY and SVGAGI. V shed 0 bases and J shed 6 bases, with 8 bases lying between them. CDR3 bases: TGTGCCAGCAGTTACTCCGGAGTCTCCGGGGAGCTGTTTTTT. It is translated as CASSYSGVSGELFF.